These 29 T cell receptor beta chains were all obtained from the same sample, sequenced in a study of blood T cell repertoires in COVID-19. This table comes from immunoSEQ multiplex PCR, and its TCRdb copy is limited to in-frame clones, with some not included. Of about 120,000 clones in the sample, 82% were seen once. Sequenced input: peripheral blood. Receptors were obtained from a woman in her seventies with acute or convalescent COVID-19.

The chain couples TRBV7-2 to TRBJ1-5; D not resolved. Trimming cost V 1 base and J 6 bases, with 7 bases left between them. Looked up from germline, CDR1 is SGHTA and CDR2 is FQGNSA. The CDR3 has 13 amino acids. CDR3 nucleotides: TGTGCCAGCAGCTTAGGCGTGCCTCAGCCCCAGCATTTT. This translates into CASSLGVPQPQHF.

This clone was seen once. CDR3 amino acids: CASSWGDRGSNSPLHF. For the CDR3, the DNA is TGTGCCAGCAGCTGGGGGGACAGGGGGAGTAATTCACCCCTCCACTTT. This sequence joins TRBV5-4 and TRBJ1-6, with 11 bases identical to TRBD1. J gave up 6 bases and V 3 bases, and 5 bases lay outside the gene matches. Germline V gene data show CDR1 as SGHNT and CDR2 as YYREEE (reference sequence). The CDR3 is 16 residues long.

V usage is TRBV4-3 and J usage is TRBJ1-1; D remains ambiguous. The CDR3 contains 14 residues. Germline V gene lookup returns CDR1 LGHNA and CDR2 YSLEER. V lost 0 bases and J 1 base, leaving 6 bases between the germline ends. CDR3 nucleotides: TGCGCCAGCAGCCAAGAATACAGGAACACTGAAGCTTTCTTT. It is translated as CASSQEYRNTEAFF.

The count of this clone is one. The chain has TRBV19 and TRBJ1-3; the match to TRBD1 covers 9 bases. Per the germline V gene, CDR1 is LNHDA and CDR2 is SQIVND (reference sequence). The CDR3 contains 16 residues. After removal of 5 bases from V and 2 bases from J, the junction contained 7 bases not matched to a gene. Written as DNA, the CDR3 is TGTGCCAGTAGTGTCGGTACAGGGGGCACTGGAAACACCATATATTTT. Translating it yields CASSVGTGGTGNTIYF.

This rearrangement joins TRBV7-2 to TRBJ1-2; D is uncertain. With 6 bases removed from V and 4 bases from J, the gap between germline ends came to 12 bases. CDR1 is SGHTA, CDR2 FQGNSA, per germline. The CDR3 totals 13 residues. In nucleotides, the CDR3 is TGTGCCAGCAGTCGCCTCGTCGGCTATGGCTACACCTTC. Amino acids: CASSRLVGYGYTF.

A single count supports this clone. The chain combines TRBV7-8 with TRBJ2-1; the D gene is possibly TRBD1 (6 bases). The germline gives CDR1 SGHVS, CDR2 FQNEAQ. The CDR3 loop spans 16 amino acids. V dropped 3 bases and J dropped 2 bases, with 14 bases sitting between them. In nucleotides, the CDR3 is TGTGCCAGCAGCTTGCTTTCAGGGGTACCCTACAATGAGCAGTTCTTC. Its translation: CASSLLSGVPYNEQFF.

This sequence joins TRBV23-1 and TRBJ1-1; D might be TRBD1 (5 bases). TRBV23-1 counts as an open reading frame of uncertain function. The CDR3 spans 16 residues. Between the trimmed V and J ends, which lost 6 bases and 1 base, there was a span of 18 bases. CDR3 nucleotide sequence: TGCGCCAGCAGGGTGTTAGGTGGGCAGGGGAACACTGAAGCTTTCTTT. Translated: CASRVLGGQGNTEAFF.

The sample holds a few counts of this clone. The chain is built from TRBV11-3 and TRBJ1-1; TRBD1 aligns across 7 bases. The CDR3 totals 16 residues. Germline V lookup: CDR1 SGHNT, CDR2 YENEEA. The V segment lost 5 bases and the J segment 3 bases; nucleotides outside the gene matches: 12. Written as DNA, the CDR3 is TGTGCCAGCAGCCGTAAGAACTGGGACAGCCACACTGAAGCTTTCTTT. Translated: CASSRKNWDSHTEAFF.

V and J are TRBV3-1 (or the pseudogene TRBV3-2) and TRBJ2-5, with 10 bases identical to TRBD2. Germline assignment: CDR1 LGHDT and CDR2 YNNKEL (reference sequence). The CDR3 sequence is 15 residues long. Unmatched junction bases numbered 8, after V lost 8 bases and J lost 2 bases. The CDR3 loop reads CASAPSGGKQETQYF. As DNA, the CDR3 is TGTGCCAGCGCCCCTAGCGGGGGAAAACAAGAGACCCAGTACTTC.

The rearrangement uses TRBV5-6 and TRBJ2-2, with D maybe TRBD1 (5 bases). Germline V gene lookup returns CDR1 SGHDT and CDR2 YYEEEE. Trimming stripped 3 bases from V and 6 bases from J, with 9 bases between. CDR3 size: 13 residues. The CDR3 DNA sequence: TGTGCCAGCAGCTCTCAGGGTCCCGGGGAGCTGTTTTTT. This sequence encodes CASSSQGPGELFF.

The chain is built from TRBV13 and TRBJ1-6, with 7 bases fitting TRBD1. Germline lookup yields CDR1 PRHDT and CDR2 FYEKMQ (reference sequence). V lost 0 bases and J lost 0; bases outside the gene matches: 5. This CDR3 comprises 18 residues. CDR3 in DNA: TGTGCCAGCAGCTTAGGCTGGGCAGGGGGCTCCTATAATTCACCCCTCCACTTT. Encoded protein: CASSLGWAGGSYNSPLHF.

The chain has TRBV7-2 and TRBJ1-3; no clear D. The CDR3 runs 13 residues. V was trimmed by 5 bases and J by 4 bases, leaving 9 bases between them. CDR1 is SGHTA and CDR2 is FQGNSA in the germline V gene. CDR3 sequence: CASSPFRGNTIYF. The CDR3, as DNA: TGTGCCAGCAGCCCATTCCGGGGAAACACCATATATTTT. The full variable domain, in which reference TRBV7-2 and TRBJ1-3 provide the parts outside the CDR3, is GAGVSQSPSNKVTEKGKDVELRCDPISGHTALYWYRQSLGQGLEFLIYFQGNSAPDKSGLPSDRFSAERTGGSVSTLTIQRTQQEDSAVYLCASSPFRGNTIYFGEGSWLTVV.

The gene calls are TRBV18 and TRBJ2-3; D is possibly TRBD1 (6 bases). Looked up from germline, CDR1 is KGHSH and CDR2 is LQKENI. V dropped 4 bases and J dropped 4 bases, with 12 bases sitting between them. There are 14 residues in the CDR3. The CDR3 region is CASSLGQHPDTQYF. CDR3 bases: TGTGCCAGCTCACTTGGACAGCATCCAGATACGCAGTATTTT.

This clone was observed once. The rearrangement uses TRBV7-8 and TRBJ1-5; 7 bases line up with TRBD1. The CDR3 runs 14 residues. The V gene's germline CDR1 is SGHVS and CDR2 FQNEAQ. The junction had 3 bases not matched to a gene; V was cut back by 2 bases and J by 5 bases. The CDR3 loop is CASSLLQGDQPQHF. Written as DNA, the CDR3 is TGTGCCAGCAGCTTACTCCAGGGGGATCAGCCCCAGCATTTT.

This chain uses TRBV19 with TRBJ1-2, with D unclear. This CDR3 comprises 13 residues. Germline V gene sequence: CDR1 LNHDA, CDR2 SQIVND (reference sequence). Trimming left V 6 bases short and J 7 bases short, with 15 bases between. The CDR3 DNA reads as TGTGCCAGTAGGGAGTATGGTACACCTGGCTACACCTTC. Its protein product is CASREYGTPGYTF.

The gene calls are TRBV24-1 and TRBJ2-5; the match to TRBD2 covers 11 bases. CDR1 and CDR2 (germline): KGHDR, SFDVKD. The CDR3 is made up of 17 amino acids. With V trimmed by 3 bases and J by 5 bases, 10 bases remained unmatched. This chain's CDR3 is CATSDPLSGGAGETQYF. CDR3 DNA: TGTGCCACCAGTGATCCCCTTAGCGGGGGGGCCGGGGAGACCCAGTACTTC.

V usage is TRBV5-4 and J usage is TRBJ1-1, with 8 bases identical to TRBD1. The CDR3 has 15 residues. V dropped 7 bases and J dropped 1; count of bases not matched to a gene: 9. Germline CDR1 and CDR2: SGHNT and YYREEE (reference sequence). DNA for the CDR3: TGTGCCAGCGCTACGTATGGGACAGGGAACACTGAAGCTTTCTTT. It specifies CASATYGTGNTEAFF.

J is TRBJ2-2 and V is TRBV25-1; maybe TRBD1 (5 bases). CDR1 is MGHDK and CDR2 is SYGVNS in the germline V gene. Trimming took 3 bases from V and 2 from J, leaving 13 bases between them. The CDR3 consists of 16 residues. The CDR3 nucleotides read TGTGCCAGCAGTGATTTTCAGGGTAAAAACACCGGGGAGCTGTTTTTT. Its translation: CASSDFQGKNTGELFF. Combining the CDR3 with reference TRBV25-1 and TRBJ2-2 gives the whole variable domain EADIYQTPRYLVIGTGKKITLECSQTMGHDKMYWYQQDPGMELHLIHYSYGVNSTEKGDLSSESTVSRIRTEHFPLTLESARPSHTSQYLCASSDFQGKNTGELFFGEGSRLTVL.

The chain couples TRBV5-1 to TRBJ2-1; no definite D call. Germline V lookup: CDR1 SGHRS, CDR2 YFSETQ. The CDR3 totals 15 residues. The ends were cut back, 1 base at V and 2 bases at J, with 10 bases in the middle. The CDR3 loop reads CASSLSSEAYNEQFF. CDR3 in DNA: TGCGCCAGCAGCTTGTCATCAGAAGCCTACAATGAGCAGTTCTTC.

This chain links TRBV19 with TRBJ2-6; 7 nucleotides line up with TRBD2. CDR1 is LNHDA and CDR2 is SQIVND in the germline V gene (reference sequence). This CDR3 has 17 amino acids. Trimming removed 4 bases from V and 3 bases from J; junction bases left unmatched: 9. The CDR3 reads CASSRGGGLGGANVLTF. In DNA, the CDR3 is TGTGCCAGTAGTAGGGGCGGGGGTTTAGGTGGGGCCAACGTCCTGACTTTC. Full variable domain (missing parts from reference TRBV19 and TRBJ2-6): DGGITQSPKYLFRKEGQNVTLSCEQNLNHDAMYWYRQDPGQGLRLIYYSQIVNDFQKGDIAEGYSVSREKKESFPLTVTSAQKNPTAFYLCASSRGGGLGGANVLTFGAGSRLTVL.

This clone is a singleton in its sample. V usage is TRBV19 and J usage is TRBJ2-5; TRBD1 might be the D (5 bases). The V end lost 4 bases, the J end lost 1 base, and 10 bases lay between the germline ends. Germline CDR1 is LNHDA and CDR2 is SQIVND (reference sequence). The CDR3 covers 14 residues. The CDR3 DNA follows: TGTGCCAGTAGTACTCAGGGAACCCAAGAGACCCAGTACTTC. This gives the protein CASSTQGTQETQYF. Supplemented by reference TRBV19 and TRBJ2-5, the full variable domain reads DGGITQSPKYLFRKEGQNVTLSCEQNLNHDAMYWYRQDPGQGLRLIYYSQIVNDFQKGDIAEGYSVSREKKESFPLTVTSAQKNPTAFYLCASSTQGTQETQYFGPGTRLLVL.

The J gene is TRBJ2-1, the V gene TRBV4-2; perhaps TRBD2 as D (6 bases). Germline-derived CDR1 and CDR2 are LGHNA and YNFKEQ. The CDR3 has 15 residues. Deletions cut 1 base from V and 2 bases from J, with 9 bases between. The CDR3 region has the DNA TGTGCCAGCAGCCAAGGAGGCGGGACCTACAATGAGCAGTTCTTC. Protein: CASSQGGGTYNEQFF.

The chain is built from TRBV30 and TRBJ1-3; D not resolved. Deletions cut 0 bases from V and 0 bases from J, with 9 bases between. The germline V gene encodes CDR1 GTSNPN and CDR2 SVGIG (reference sequence). The CDR3 sequence is 15 residues long. CDR3 in amino acids: CAWSVYGHSGNTIYF. In DNA, the CDR3 is TGTGCCTGGAGTGTGTATGGGCACTCTGGAAACACCATATATTTT.

This clone was observed a few times. V and J are TRBV11-3 and TRBJ1-2; possibly TRBD1 for D (6 bases). This CDR3 has 13 amino acids. Germline loops: CDR1 SGHNT, CDR2 YENEEA. Trimming removed 4 bases at V and 7 bases at J, with 13 bases between. CDR3 DNA sequence: TGTGCCAGCAGCTCCCTTGGGGGCTCTGGCTACACCTTC. This codes for CASSSLGGSGYTF.

This rearrangement joins TRBV30 to TRBJ2-3, with D possibly matching TRBD1 (5 bases). Germline V gives CDR1 GTSNPN, CDR2 SVGIG (reference sequence). CDR3 length: 15 amino acids. V lost 3 bases to trimming and J lost 0 bases, with 13 bases between them. CDR3 coding DNA: TGTGCCTGGAGCTTTGGCAGGGCGAGCACAGATACGCAGTATTTT. Translating it yields CAWSFGRASTDTQYF.

This clone came up once. This chain links TRBV15 with TRBJ2-7; D gene uncertain. V lost 1 base to trimming and J lost 5 bases, with 9 bases between them. The CDR3 loop spans 13 amino acids. CDR1 and CDR2 from the germline V gene are LNHNV and YYDKDF (reference sequence). The chain's CDR3 is CATSRGQIHEQYV. The CDR3 DNA is TGTGCCACCAGCAGAGGGCAGATCCACGAGCAGTACGTC.

The chain employs TRBV11-3 and TRBJ2-3; TRBD2 matches 11 bases. Trimming at V came to 3 bases and at J to 4 bases, leaving 9 bases not matched to a gene. The germline gives CDR1 SGHNT, CDR2 YENEEA. The CDR3 covers 17 residues. The CDR3 bases are TGTGCCAGCAGCTTGAGGGGACTAGCGGCCCGAGCAGATACGCAGTATTTT. It yields the protein CASSLRGLAARADTQYF.

The genes are TRBV6-5 and TRBJ1-5; 8 bases are a match to TRBD1. Trimming removed 6 bases from V and 5 bases from J; junction bases left unmatched: 9. The CDR3 covers 15 residues. CDR1 and CDR2 (germline): MNHEY, SVGAGI. CDR3 residues: CASRKKGTGDQPQHF. CDR3 DNA: TGTGCCAGCAGGAAAAAGGGGACAGGTGATCAGCCCCAGCATTTT.

This clone appeared a few times. The gene calls are TRBV6-5 and TRBJ1-2; the match to TRBD1 covers 8 bases. V was clipped by 2 bases and J by 8 bases; unmatched bases: 4. The CDR3 has 13 residues. Germline loops: CDR1 MNHEY, CDR2 SVGAGI. The CDR3 DNA follows: TGTGCCAGCAGTTACGGACAGGGTAGGGGCTACACCTTC. As protein: CASSYGQGRGYTF.